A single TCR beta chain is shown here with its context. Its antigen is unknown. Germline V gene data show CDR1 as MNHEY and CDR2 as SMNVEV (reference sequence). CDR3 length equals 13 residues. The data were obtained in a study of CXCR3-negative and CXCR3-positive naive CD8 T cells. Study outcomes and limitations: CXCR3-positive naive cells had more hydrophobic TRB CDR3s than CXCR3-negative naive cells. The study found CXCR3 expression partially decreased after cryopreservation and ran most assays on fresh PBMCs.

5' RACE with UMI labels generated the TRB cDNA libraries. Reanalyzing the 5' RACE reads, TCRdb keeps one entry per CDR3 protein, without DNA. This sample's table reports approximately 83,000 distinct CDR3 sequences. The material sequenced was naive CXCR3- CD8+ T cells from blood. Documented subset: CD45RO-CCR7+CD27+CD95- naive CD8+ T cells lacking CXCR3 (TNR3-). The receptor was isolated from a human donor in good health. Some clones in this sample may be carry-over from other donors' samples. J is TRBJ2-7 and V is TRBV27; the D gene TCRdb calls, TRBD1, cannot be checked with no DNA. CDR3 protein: CASSLQGAGEQYF.